The 24 T cell receptor beta chains below all came from one sample that was sequenced in a study of neoadjuvant nivolumab and ipilimumab in lung cancer. TCRdb keeps only in-frame clones here, not all; method: immunoSEQ multiplex PCR. The table records approximately 21,000 clones, less than 85% of them present only once. The sequencing here drew on peripheral blood, taken before neoadjuvant nivolumab, alone or with ipilimumab. Source of these receptors: an adult with non-small cell lung cancer.

The chain uses TRBV30 and TRBJ1-1, with unresolved D. V was pared by 3 bases and J by 7 bases, with 12 bases between. Per the germline V gene, CDR1 is GTSNPN and CDR2 is SVGIG (reference sequence). This CDR3 region has 12 residues. The CDR3 here is CAWRPPESEAFF. In DNA form, the CDR3 reads TGTGCCTGGAGGCCTCCCGAGAGTGAAGCTTTCTTT.

This clone was seen a few times. V gene TRBV2 combines with J gene TRBJ2-1; 12 positions match TRBD2. Per germline, CDR1 SNHLY and CDR2 FYNNEI. Trimming cost V 9 bases and J 2 bases; bases outside gene matches: 5. The CDR3 runs to 15 residues. The DNA of the CDR3 is TGTGCCAGTATACTAGCGGGAGGCGCCTACAATGAGCAGTTCTTC. This translates into CASILAGGAYNEQFF.

The chain employs TRBV6-5 and TRBJ1-2; 7 bases are a match to TRBD1. Germline CDR1 reads MNHEY; CDR2 reads SVGAGI. After removal of 2 bases from V and 8 bases from J, the junction contained 14 bases not matched to a gene. This CDR3 comprises 16 residues. CDR3 sequence reads: CASSYRRTGLLPGYTF. The DNA for the CDR3 is TGTGCCAGCAGTTACCGACGGACAGGATTGCTTCCCGGCTACACCTTC.

This clone has only a few counts. V is TRBV5-1 and J is TRBJ2-5; 8 nucleotides agree with TRBD2. The junction had 3 bases not matched to a gene; V was cut back by 0 bases and J by 2 bases. The CDR3 contains 15 residues. Germline CDR1 reads SGHRS; CDR2 reads YFSETQ. The CDR3 sequence is CASSLAPSGQETQYF. The CDR3 bases are TGCGCCAGCAGCTTGGCGCCTAGCGGGCAAGAGACCCAGTACTTC.

The table lists this clone with a count of one. The CDR3 loop is CSVEDPGYEQYF. CDR3 nucleotide sequence: TGCAGCGTTGAAGATCCAGGCTACGAGCAGTACTTC. This sequence joins TRBV29-1 and TRBJ2-7; D not resolved. Germline CDR1 and CDR2: SQVTM and ANQGSEA. CDR3 length equals 12 residues. With 0 bases removed from V and 3 bases from J, the gap between germline ends came to 6 bases.

The chain carries TRBV4-3 and TRBJ2-2; no clear D. The germline V and J ends were trimmed by 1 base and 7 bases, with 10 bases remaining between them. Germline values: CDR1 LGHNA, CDR2 YSLEER. This CDR3 is built from 14 residues. The CDR3 sequence: CASSQGAGSGELFF. The CDR3 DNA reads as TGCGCCAGCAGCCAAGGGGCAGGAAGCGGGGAGCTGTTTTTT.

V and J are TRBV5-5 and TRBJ1-2; D remains unclear. CDR1 SGHKS and CDR2 YYEKEE come from the germline V gene (reference sequence). Trimming removed 4 bases at V and 4 bases at J, with 5 bases between. This CDR3 comprises 11 residues. The CDR3 reads CASSLSYGYTF. The CDR3 region has the DNA TGTGCCAGCAGCCTTTCCTATGGCTACACCTTC.

This clone was detected once. CDR3 residues: CASSLVGLGTDTQYF. The CDR3 bases are TGCGCCAGCAGCTTGGTGGGGCTGGGTACAGATACGCAGTATTTT. This chain connects TRBV5-1 to TRBJ2-3; D perhaps matches TRBD1 (5 bases). The CDR3 loop spans 15 amino acids. V lost 0 bases and J 3 bases, leaving 11 bases between the germline ends. Germline CDR1 reads SGHRS; CDR2 reads YFSETQ.

This clone was counted once. The chain combines TRBV9 with TRBJ2-7, with D possibly matching TRBD2 (5 bases). Germline CDR1 and CDR2: SGDLS and YYNGEE. This CDR3 contains 17 residues. With 0 bases removed from V and 3 bases from J, the gap between germline ends came to 19 bases. The CDR3 sequence is CASSVGVGIALIYEQYF. CDR3 in DNA: TGTGCCAGCAGCGTAGGGGTGGGAATAGCGCTAATCTACGAGCAGTACTTC.

This clone was detected once. V usage is TRBV12-5 and J usage is TRBJ2-1, with TRBD1 matching over 10 bases. There are 17 residues in the CDR3. Germline assignment: CDR1 LGHNT and CDR2 FRNRAP. V shed 2 bases, J shed 13 bases, and the junction held 17 bases outside the gene matches. Here the CDR3 reads CASGLPPSGTGDWFQFF. DNA for the CDR3: TGTGCTAGTGGTTTGCCGCCTTCCGGGACAGGGGATTGGTTCCAGTTCTTC. The full variable domain, completed using reference TRBV12-5 and TRBJ2-1, is DARVTQTPRHKVTEMGQEVTMRCQPILGHNTVFWYRQTMMQGLELLAYFRNRAPLDDSGMPKDRFSAEMPDATLATLKIQPSEPRDSAVYFCASGLPPSGTGDWFQFFGPGTRLTVL.

The chain uses TRBV10-3 and TRBJ2-1; 8 bases are shared with TRBD2. V gave up 3 bases and J gave up 5 bases; unmatched junction bases: 6. The CDR3 spans 15 residues. CDR1 ENHRY and CDR2 SYGVKD come from the germline V gene. In DNA form, the CDR3 reads TGTGCCATCAGTGATACCCTAGCGGGTGACAATGAGCAGTTCTTC. This codes for CAISDTLAGDNEQFF.

The chain links TRBV19 to TRBJ2-1; TRBD2 aligns across 9 bases. The CDR3 covers 15 residues. Trimming took 5 bases from V and 4 from J; bases not matched to a gene: 6. Germline V gives CDR1 LNHDA, CDR2 SQIVND (reference sequence). This CDR3 reads CASSFSGGDYNEQFF. In DNA, the CDR3 is TGTGCCAGTAGTTTTAGCGGGGGAGATTACAATGAGCAGTTCTTC.

The V gene is TRBV11-2, the J gene TRBJ2-7; D is ambiguous. The CDR3 totals 17 residues. CDR1 SGHAT and CDR2 FQNNGV come from the germline V gene. Trimming left V 1 base short and J 6 bases short, with 22 bases between. CDR3 protein: CASSLGGLRTSASEQYF. CDR3 DNA sequence: TGTGCCAGCAGCTTAGGAGGTCTAAGGACGTCCGCCTCCGAGCAGTACTTC.

The chain couples TRBV9 to TRBJ2-7, with D unresolved. There are 12 residues in the CDR3. Germline-derived CDR1 and CDR2 are SGDLS and YYNGEE. Trimming took 3 bases from V and 0 from J, leaving 4 bases between them. In nucleotides, the CDR3 is TGTGCCAGCAGCGGGGACTCCTACGAGCAGTACTTC. Translating gives CASSGDSYEQYF.

The rearrangement uses TRBV5-1 and TRBJ1-1, with 7 bases aligning to TRBD1. The CDR3 length is 14 residues. Trimming cost V 4 bases and J 1 base; bases outside gene matches: 4. Germline assignment: CDR1 SGHRS and CDR2 YFSETQ. CDR3 amino acids: CASSRGTANTEAFF. Here the CDR3 DNA reads TGCGCCAGCAGCAGGGGGACAGCGAACACTGAAGCTTTCTTT.

The rearrangement uses TRBV7-3 and TRBJ2-3, with TRBD2 matching over 7 bases. V lost 5 bases and J lost 6; bases outside the gene matches: 17. In germline, CDR1 is SGHTA, CDR2 FQGTGA. This CDR3 spans 17 amino acids. CDR3 nucleotides: TGTGCCAGCAGCCGTGGGAGGGAATCTCCGAAACAGGATACGCAGTATTTT. Translating gives CASSRGRESPKQDTQYF.

This clone was observed a few times. The V and J genes are TRBV28 and TRBJ2-7, with TRBD2 identical over 8 bases. CDR1 MDHEN and CDR2 SYDVKM come from the germline V gene. Trimming removed 6 bases from V and 0 bases from J; junction bases left unmatched: 4. The CDR3 sequence is 14 residues long. The CDR3 protein is CASRVSGSSYEQYF. The CDR3 DNA follows: TGTGCCAGCAGAGTAAGCGGGAGCTCCTACGAGCAGTACTTC.

CDR3 sequence reads: CASSQGTAGANVLTF. In DNA form, the CDR3 reads TGTGCCAGCTCACAAGGGACAGCTGGGGCCAACGTCCTGACTTTC. The chain has TRBV18 and TRBJ2-6, with 7 bases aligning to TRBD1. This CDR3 contains 15 residues. Germline trimming cut 4 bases from V and 2 bases from J; bases unmatched to any gene: 2. Looked up from germline, CDR1 is KGHSH and CDR2 is LQKENI.

V usage is TRBV5-1 and J usage is TRBJ2-2, with 10 bases matching TRBD2. The CDR3 runs to 16 residues. Unmatched junction bases numbered 6, after V lost 1 base and J lost 6 bases. CDR1 is SGHRS, CDR2 YFSETQ, per germline. The CDR3 DNA reads TGCGCCAGCAGCTTGATGCTAGCGGGAGAGGCCGGGGAGCTGTTTTTT. It encodes CASSLMLAGEAGELFF.

This chain uses TRBV7-3 with TRBJ1-2, with D perhaps matching TRBD1 (6 bases). Germline V gene data show CDR1 as SGHTA and CDR2 as FQGTGA. This CDR3 is built from 15 residues. V dropped 2 bases and J dropped 4 bases, with 14 bases sitting between them. CDR3 sequence (DNA): TGTGCCAGCAGCTTAGATGGGGGGCTGACCTATGGCTACACCTTC. Protein: CASSLDGGLTYGYTF.

This CDR3 reads CASSLGTAYQPQHF. The CDR3 nucleotides read TGTGCCAGTAGTTTGGGGACTGCTTATCAGCCCCAGCATTTT. The rearrangement uses TRBV19 and TRBJ1-5, with a weak D call TRBD1 (5 bases). The V gene lost 5 bases and the J gene lost 5 bases, with 13 bases spanning the gap. CDR1 and CDR2 from the germline V gene are LNHDA and SQIVND (reference sequence). This CDR3 comprises 14 residues.

The chain joins TRBV5-1 to TRBJ1-1, with 9 positions matching TRBD1. Germline V CDR1 and CDR2: SGHRS, YFSETQ. Trimming at V came to 4 bases and at J to 1 base, leaving 5 bases not matched to a gene. This CDR3 comprises 15 residues. The CDR3, as DNA: TGCGCCAGCAGCCGCGGGACAGGGTGGAACACTGAAGCTTTCTTT. Translated: CASSRGTGWNTEAFF.

This chain connects TRBV5-1 to TRBJ2-1; D is possibly TRBD1 (6 bases). This CDR3 has 15 residues. Between the trimmed V and J ends, which lost 4 bases and 2 bases, there was a span of 13 bases. Germline V lookup: CDR1 SGHRS, CDR2 YFSETQ. The DNA of the CDR3 is TGCGCCAGCAGCCAGGGCCAGGGGACCTACAATGAGCAGTTCTTC. Protein product: CASSQGQGTYNEQFF.

The chain carries TRBV4-1 and TRBJ2-2, with a tentative D call TRBD2 (5 bases). Germline V CDR1 and CDR2: MGHRA, YSYEKL. The CDR3 length is 16 residues. V was shortened by 2 bases and J by 3 bases, with 13 bases between the two germline ends. In DNA, the CDR3 is TGCGCCAGCAGCCAACTAGCTCGGGGAGACACCGGGGAGCTGTTTTTT. Translating it yields CASSQLARGDTGELFF.